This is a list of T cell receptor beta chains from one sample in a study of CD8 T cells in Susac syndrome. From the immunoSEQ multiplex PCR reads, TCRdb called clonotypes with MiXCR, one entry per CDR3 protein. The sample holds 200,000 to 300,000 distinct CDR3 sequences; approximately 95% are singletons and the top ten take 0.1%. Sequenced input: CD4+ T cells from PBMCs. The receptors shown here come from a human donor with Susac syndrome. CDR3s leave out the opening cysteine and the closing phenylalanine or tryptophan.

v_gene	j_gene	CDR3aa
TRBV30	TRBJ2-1	AWRAGGYGEQF
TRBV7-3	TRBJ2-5	ASSLGAQETQY
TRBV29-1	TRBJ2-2	SVEDALFGTSGRINTGELF
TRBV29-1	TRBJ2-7	SVLQGVHEQY
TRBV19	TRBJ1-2	ASSPETSPNYGYT
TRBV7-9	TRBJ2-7	AATDASYEQY
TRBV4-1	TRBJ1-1	ASSRIGRHTEAF
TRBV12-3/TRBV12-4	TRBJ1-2	ATAVDIWGYT
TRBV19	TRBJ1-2	ASSRQGADGYT
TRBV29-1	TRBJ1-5	SVGEQPQH
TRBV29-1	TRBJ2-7	SVEERDEQY
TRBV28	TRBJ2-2	ASTYRDRYTGELF
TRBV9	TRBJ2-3	ASSEGTGRTDTQY
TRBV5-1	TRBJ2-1	ASTVQGSYNEQF
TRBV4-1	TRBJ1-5	ASSQVRPAYPQH
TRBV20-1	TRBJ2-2	SASRGHANTGELF
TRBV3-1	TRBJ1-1	ASSQHTLKAF
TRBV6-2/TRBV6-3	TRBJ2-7	ASSYREHEQY
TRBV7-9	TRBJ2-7	ASSSPGAYEQY
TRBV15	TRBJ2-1	ATSRDPGLPNHEQF
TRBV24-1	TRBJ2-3	ATSDTGQTDTQY
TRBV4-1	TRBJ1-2	ASSQQGAGGYT
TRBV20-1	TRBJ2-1	SAPDVVAGFSYNEQF
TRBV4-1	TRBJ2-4	ASSHLQGDTRAKNIQY
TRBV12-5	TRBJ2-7	ASGLDRTSYEQY
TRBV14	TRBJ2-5	ASSEGQPYWKTQY
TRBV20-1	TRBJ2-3	SATRGAVDTQY
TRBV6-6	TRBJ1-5	ASSYSPGESQPQH
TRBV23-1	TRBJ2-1	ASSQWSGDSNEQF
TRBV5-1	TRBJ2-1	ASRTDGTSGFYNEQF
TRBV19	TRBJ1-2	ASSFSNYGYT
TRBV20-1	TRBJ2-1	SASEPGLFYNEQF
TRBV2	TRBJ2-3	ARGQPSTDTQY
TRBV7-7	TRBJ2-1	ASSLARGGNNEQF
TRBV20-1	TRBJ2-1	SASLAGGPFGNEQF
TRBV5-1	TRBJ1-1	ASSFGSDEAF
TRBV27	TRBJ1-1	ASRGEFTEAF
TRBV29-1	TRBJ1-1	SVRDTEAF
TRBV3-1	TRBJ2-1	ASSQRGRHNEQF
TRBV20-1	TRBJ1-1	SARDRADGEAF
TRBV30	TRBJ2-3	ASHRGSRTDTQY
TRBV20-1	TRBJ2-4	SAAIAGVGLGNIQY
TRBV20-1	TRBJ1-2	SATRQGNYGYT
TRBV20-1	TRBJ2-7	SARDPSSGTYEQY
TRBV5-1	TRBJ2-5	ASSLSRRETQY
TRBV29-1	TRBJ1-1	SVVAGAGTEAF
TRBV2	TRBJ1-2	AFSGTGDGGYT
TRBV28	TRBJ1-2	ASSPGTCNGYT
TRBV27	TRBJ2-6	ASSEYSGANVLT
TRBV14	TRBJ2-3	ASSPHRSPGTQY
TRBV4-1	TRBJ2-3	ASSQGMAGPIDTQY
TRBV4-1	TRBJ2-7	ASSQDKTGDPYEQY
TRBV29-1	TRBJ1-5	SVLNGRQPQH
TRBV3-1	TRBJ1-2	ASSQQGNYGYT
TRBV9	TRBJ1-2	ASSVAPTENGYT